The text below deals with one TCR beta chain. What it binds is not known. This record comes from a study of shared clonotypes between healthy human individuals. Study-wide findings and caveats: Naive CD4 clonotypes were shared across several donors at about 5.3%.

Assay: immunoSEQ multiplex PCR; the TCRdb copy retains only in-frame clones and omits some. The table shows fewer than 700,000 clones, with about 95% occurring only once. CDR1 is SGHTA and CDR2 is FQGNSA in the germline V gene. The ends were cut back, 5 bases at V and 2 bases at J, with 13 bases in the middle. The CDR3 sequence is 14 residues long. Positively selected for CCR7, the CD45RO-negative cells used as naive CD8 cells excluded terminally differentiated effector memory CD45RA+ cells. The specimen sequenced was naive CD8+ T cells sorted from blood. The receptor comes from a woman aged 25 to 45 in good health. The V call is TRBV7-2, the J call TRBJ2-7; no clear D gene. The CDR3 here is CASSPTGVTYEQYF. The CDR3 nucleotides are TGTGCCAGCAGCCCCACTGGGGTTACCTACGAGCAGTACTTC. Based on the CDR3 plus reference TRBV7-2 and TRBJ2-7, the full variable domain is GAGVSQSPSNKVTEKGKDVELRCDPISGHTALYWYRQSLGQGLEFLIYFQGNSAPDKSGLPSDRFSAERTGGSVSTLTIQRTQQEDSAVYLCASSPTGVTYEQYFGPGTRLTVT.